The clone carrying this T cell receptor (beta chain) was found many times. Its specificity is not known. V dropped 5 bases and J dropped 10 bases, with 9 bases sitting between them. The CDR3 covers 12 residues. The germline gives CDR1 MDHEN, CDR2 SYDVKM. TCRdb processed the 5' RACE reads anew with MiXCR; each CDR3 protein has one entry. Of 45,000 to 55,000 distinct CDR3 sequences listed, 9.5% to 13% are singletons. These data belong to a study of early T cells in non-severe SARS-CoV-2 infection. Study-wide background: Bulk RNA from unsorted whole blood was sequenced; chains were unpaired.

General study points: VDJdb-based matching was biased toward anti-spike CD8 responses and missed private and CD4 specificities.

The gene calls are TRBV28 and TRBJ1-6; D is uncertain. The sequencing input was whole blood. This clonotype was obtained from an adult who was a healthcare worker with PCR-confirmed SARS-CoV-2 infection or an uninfected control (not recorded which). The CDR3 DNA sequence: TGTGCCAGCAGTCCCCTATTGTCACCCCTCCACTTT. This encodes CASSPLLSPLHF.